Listed here are 23 T cell receptor beta chains from one sample, sequenced in a study of blood T cell repertoires in COVID-19. Here immunoSEQ multiplex PCR was the method, and the copy in TCRdb shows in-frame clones only, minus some. Of 150,000 to 200,000 clones detected, approximately 84% appear once; the ten largest clones hold under 3%. The sample comprised peripheral blood. These receptors were collected from a human donor with acute or convalescent COVID-19. The donor label of this sample is uncertain.

This clone was recorded once. This CDR3 reads CASSQDRGGPYTQYF. CDR3 sequence (DNA): TGTGCCAGCAGCCAAGATCGGGGAGGGCCATATACGCAGTATTTT. V is TRBV14 and J is TRBJ2-3; 7 bases line up with TRBD2. The CDR3 contains 15 residues. CDR1 is SGHDN and CDR2 is FVKESK in the germline V gene. The ends lost 0 bases at V and 7 bases at J; junction bases unmatched: 7.

This chain uses TRBV4-2 with TRBJ2-7; 11 bases map to TRBD2. Germline assignment: CDR1 LGHNA and CDR2 YNFKEQ. With 5 bases clipped from V and 1 base from J, the junction kept 7 bases outside the gene matches. CDR3 length: 16 amino acids. The DNA of the CDR3 is TGTGCCAGCAGCGGGGGTGGGACTAGCGGATCCTACGAGCAGTACTTC. Translating it yields CASSGGGTSGSYEQYF.

The chain links TRBV2 to TRBJ1-4; D perhaps matches TRBD1 (6 bases). Germline V gene data show CDR1 as SNHLY and CDR2 as FYNNEI. Trimming removed 6 bases from V and 7 bases from J, with 15 bases in between. There are 14 residues in the CDR3. The CDR3 DNA is TGTGCCAGCAGCCCGGGTTTAGGGGGTGAAAAACTGTTTTTT. Translation gives CASSPGLGGEKLFF. Using reference TRBV2 and TRBJ1-4 for the parts outside the CDR3, the full variable domain is EPEVTQTPSHQVTQMGQEVILRCVPISNHLYFYWYRQILGQKVEFLVSFYNNEISEKSEIFDDQFSVERPDGSNFTLKIRSTKLEDSAMYFCASSPGLGGEKLFFGSGTQLSVL.

This CDR3 reads CASSSRDSSYEQYF. CDR3 DNA sequence: TGTGCCAGCAGCTCCCGGGACAGTTCCTACGAGCAGTACTTC. V and J are TRBV21-1 and TRBJ2-7; whether TRBD1, the table's D call, matches the DNA was not checked. TRBV21-1 has pseudogene status. This CDR3 has 14 residues.

The chain links TRBV9 to TRBJ2-3; TRBD2 aligns across 10 bases. Germline V gene sequence: CDR1 SGDLS, CDR2 YYNGEE. Unmatched junction bases numbered 9, after V lost 4 bases and J lost 1 base. The CDR3 spans 17 residues. This CDR3 is CASSRRPGTSGTDTQYF. The DNA of the CDR3 is TGTGCCAGCAGCAGGCGTCCCGGGACTAGCGGCACAGATACGCAGTATTTT.

This clone showed up just once. The V call is TRBV19, the J call TRBJ1-5; 10 nucleotides line up with TRBD1. The CDR3 extends over 15 amino acids. Per the germline V gene, CDR1 is LNHDA and CDR2 is SQIVND (reference sequence). The V gene end was trimmed by 6 bases and the J gene end by 3 bases; junction bases not matched to a gene: 5. The CDR3 reads CASRRGTGVNQPQHF. Here the CDR3 DNA reads TGTGCCAGTAGACGAGGGACAGGGGTCAATCAGCCCCAGCATTTT.

V gene TRBV6-5 combines with J gene TRBJ2-7; 11 bases are a match to TRBD1. This CDR3 region has 15 residues. Germline lookup yields CDR1 MNHEY and CDR2 SVGAGI. The V segment lost 6 bases and the J segment 5 bases; nucleotides outside the gene matches: 9. CDR3 nucleotides: TGTGCCAGCAGCGCCGGGACAGGGGGGAGGGACGAGCAGTACTTC. Amino acid sequence: CASSAGTGGRDEQYF.

J is TRBJ2-1 and V is TRBV14; D is perhaps TRBD2 (6 bases). This CDR3 comprises 13 residues. V lost 0 bases, J lost 10 bases, and 10 bases lay in between. The germline CDR1 and CDR2 sequences are SGHDN and FVKESK. CDR3: CASSQDFGLEQFF. The CDR3 region has the DNA TGTGCCAGCAGCCAAGATTTCGGACTAGAGCAGTTCTTC. Drawing the rest from reference TRBV14 and TRBJ2-1, the complete variable domain is EAGVTQFPSHSVIEKGQTVTLRCDPISGHDNLYWYRRVMGKEIKFLLHFVKESKQDESGMPNNRFLAERTGGTYSTLKVQPAELEDSGVYFCASSQDFGLEQFFGPGTRLTVL.

The chain uses TRBV5-5 and TRBJ2-1; possibly TRBD2 for D (5 bases). The CDR3 runs 16 residues. Germline CDR1 SGHKS, CDR2 YYEKEE (reference sequence). V shed 3 bases and J shed 0 bases, with 13 bases lying between them. The chain's CDR3 is CASSSKTGSSYNEQFF. In DNA, the CDR3 is TGTGCCAGCAGCTCCAAAACGGGAAGCTCCTACAATGAGCAGTTCTTC. Full variable domain (missing parts from reference TRBV5-5 and TRBJ2-1): DAGVTQSPTHLIKTRGQQVTLRCSPISGHKSVSWYQQVLGQGPQFIFQYYEKEERGRGNFPDRFSARQFPNYSSELNVNALLLGDSALYLCASSSKTGSSYNEQFFGPGTRLTVL.

This chain uses TRBV20-1 with TRBJ2-1, with 10 bases that match TRBD2. The CDR3 has 15 amino acids. The germline gives CDR1 DFQATT, CDR2 SNEGSKA (reference sequence). The ends lost 3 bases at V and 8 bases at J; junction bases unmatched: 10. The CDR3 sequence is CSASRLAGAIDEQFF. The CDR3 bases are TGCAGTGCTAGTAGGCTAGCGGGAGCAATAGATGAGCAGTTCTTC.

The chain links TRBV14 to TRBJ2-7; 13 nucleotides align to TRBD2. CDR1 is SGHDN, CDR2 FVKESK, per germline. The V and J ends lost 0 bases and 7 bases, in that order; junction bases with no gene match: 3. There are 15 residues in the CDR3. The CDR3 loop is CASSQELAGGREQYF. CDR3 sequence (DNA): TGTGCCAGCAGCCAAGAACTAGCGGGGGGGCGGGAGCAGTACTTC.

This sequence joins TRBV18 and TRBJ1-6; D is ambiguous. V was clipped by 2 bases and J by 8 bases, with 10 bases between them. The CDR3 spans 14 residues. Looked up from germline, CDR1 is KGHSH and CDR2 is LQKENI. In DNA form, the CDR3 reads TGTGCCAGCTCACCATCGGGGTTGGATTCACCCCTCCACTTT. Its protein product is CASSPSGLDSPLHF.

V is TRBV19 and J is TRBJ1-1, with 7 bases that match TRBD1. The germline V gene has CDR1 LNHDA and CDR2 SQIVND (reference sequence). The V segment lost 3 bases and the J segment 0 bases; nucleotides outside the gene matches: 7. This CDR3 comprises 16 residues. The CDR3 loop reads CASSIATGQLNTEAFF. Written as DNA, the CDR3 is TGTGCCAGTAGTATTGCCACGGGACAGCTGAACACTGAAGCTTTCTTT. The full variable domain, its missing parts supplied by reference TRBV19 and TRBJ1-1, is DGGITQSPKYLFRKEGQNVTLSCEQNLNHDAMYWYRQDPGQGLRLIYYSQIVNDFQKGDIAEGYSVSREKKESFPLTVTSAQKNPTAFYLCASSIATGQLNTEAFFGQGTRLTVV.

This chain links TRBV5-1 with TRBJ2-5; D possibly corresponds to TRBD1 (5 bases). Germline CDR1 is SGHRS and CDR2 is YFSETQ. V was clipped by 0 bases and J by 2 bases, with 8 bases between them. The CDR3 consists of 14 residues. CDR3 DNA sequence: TGCGCCAGCAGCTTGGAGGGGAATCAAGAGACCCAGTACTTC. Amino acid sequence: CASSLEGNQETQYF.

The V call is TRBV5-6, the J call TRBJ2-2; perhaps TRBD2 as D (6 bases). The CDR3 contains 14 residues. V was pared by 2 bases and J by 4 bases, with 9 bases between. Germline lookup yields CDR1 SGHDT and CDR2 YYEEEE. Here the CDR3 reads CASSFGTGTGELFF. The DNA for the CDR3 is TGTGCCAGCAGCTTCGGGACTGGCACCGGGGAGCTGTTTTTT.

The chain carries TRBV11-3 and TRBJ2-3, with 9 bases matching TRBD2. V lost 3 bases, J lost 1 base, and 8 bases stayed unmatched. Germline CDR1 reads SGHNT; CDR2 reads YENEEA. The CDR3 sequence is 17 residues long. CDR3 residues: CASSFDSGSPGTDTQYF. The CDR3 bases are TGTGCCAGCAGCTTTGATAGCGGGAGCCCCGGCACAGATACGCAGTATTTT.

The chain recombines TRBV6-2 or TRBV6-3 with TRBJ2-2; 11 bases fit TRBD2. This CDR3 is 16 amino acids long. The germline CDR1 and CDR2 sequences are MNHEY and SVGEGT. J was trimmed by 7 bases and V by 2 bases; bases with no gene match: 6. CDR3 region: CASSYGSGGAYGELFF. CDR3 nucleotide sequence: TGTGCCAGCAGTTACGGTAGCGGGGGGGCGTACGGGGAGCTGTTTTTT.

The chain employs TRBV28 and TRBJ1-5; TRBD1 might be the D (5 bases). The CDR3 consists of 15 residues. Trimming stripped 3 bases from V and 1 base from J, with 10 bases between. Per the germline V gene, CDR1 is MDHEN and CDR2 is SYDVKM. CDR3 sequence reads: CASSFGGGSNQPQHF. Here the CDR3 DNA reads TGTGCCAGCAGTTTTGGGGGGGGGAGCAATCAGCCCCAGCATTTT.

The V and J genes are TRBV7-2 and TRBJ2-7; D not certain. V was trimmed by 3 bases and J by 6 bases, leaving 6 bases between them. This CDR3 has 11 residues. Looked up from germline, CDR1 is SGHTA and CDR2 is FQGNSA. CDR3 protein: CASSFGFEQYF. CDR3 sequence (DNA): TGTGCCAGCAGCTTTGGCTTCGAGCAGTACTTC.

This chain connects TRBV7-3 to TRBJ2-1; 8 bases align to TRBD2. J gave up 6 bases and V 2 bases, and 6 bases lay outside the gene matches. The CDR3 contains 15 residues. Looked up from germline, CDR1 is SGHTA and CDR2 is FQGTGA. This CDR3 reads CASSLGLREVNEQFF. Here the CDR3 DNA reads TGTGCCAGCAGCTTAGGGCTGCGGGAGGTCAATGAGCAGTTCTTC.

The CDR3 is CASSFSGVYGYTF. In DNA, the CDR3 is TGTGCCAGCAGTTTTTCAGGGGTTTATGGCTACACCTTC. The chain couples TRBV27 to TRBJ1-2; D may be TRBD1 (6 bases). This CDR3 has 13 residues. Trimming pared 3 bases from V and 5 bases from J, leaving 10 bases between. Germline CDR1 is MNHEY and CDR2 is SMNVEV (reference sequence).

The chain uses TRBV6-1 and TRBJ2-5, with 7 nucleotides matching TRBD2. V trimming: 1 base; J trimming: 1 base; junction bases outside the gene matches: 12. The CDR3 has 18 residues. The germline CDR1 and CDR2 sequences are MNHNS and SASEGT. CDR3 in amino acids: CASSEVGRAGLPQETQYF. DNA of the CDR3: TGTGCCAGCAGTGAAGTAGGGAGGGCAGGATTACCCCAAGAGACCCAGTACTTC.

The J gene is TRBJ2-7, the V gene TRBV19; TRBD1 matches at 8 bases. There are 15 residues in the CDR3. Germline CDR1 and CDR2: LNHDA and SQIVND (reference sequence). J lost 2 bases, V lost 6 bases, and 9 bases had no gene match. In DNA, the CDR3 is TGTGCCAGTAGCGAGGTCGGACAGGGTACCTACGAGCAGTACTTC. Amino acids: CASSEVGQGTYEQYF.